The rows below give T cell receptor beta chains drawn from one sample of a study of graft-versus-host responses after intestinal transplantation. Clones were sequenced by immunoSEQ multiplex PCR, and TCRdb holds only the in-frame ones, with some missing. Of 30,000 to 40,000 clones in the sample, around 83% were seen once. The sample here was PBMCs, taken approximately 1,000 days after transplant. These receptors came from a human patient who received an intestinal transplant, so some T cells may come from the graft donor. CDR3s include the opening cysteine and the closing phenylalanine or tryptophan. D genes are given only for firm matches. Not all rows give a size; the values are once, few, many and, for expanded clones, a class.

clone size: -
D gene: -
J gene: TRBJ2-2
V gene: TRBV5-8
CDR3 DNA: TGTGCCAGCATCTTCACCACGAACACCGGGGAGCTGTTTTTT
CDR3 protein: CASIFTTNTGELFF

clone size: few
D gene: -
J gene: TRBJ1-2
V gene: TRBV9
CDR3 DNA: TGTGCCAGCAGCCCGGGGGCCGGGACGGTTGATGGCTACACCTTC
CDR3 protein: CASSPGAGTVDGYTF

clone size: -
D gene: TRBD1
J gene: TRBJ1-3
V gene: TRBV9
CDR3 DNA: TGTGCCAGCAGCGAAATGGCAGGGGGCTGGGGAAACACCATATATTTT
CDR3 protein: CASSEMAGGWGNTIYF

clone size: -
D gene: -
J gene: TRBJ1-3
V gene: TRBV5-1
CDR3 DNA: TGCGCCAGCAGTGAGGGCCTCTCTGGAAACACCATATATTTT
CDR3 protein: CASSEGLSGNTIYF

clone size: -
D gene: TRBD1
J gene: TRBJ2-3
V gene: TRBV19
CDR3 DNA: TGTGCCAGTACCAGGACAGGGACCACAGATACGCAGTATTTT
CDR3 protein: CASTRTGTTDTQYF

clone size: -
D gene: -
J gene: TRBJ2-5
V gene: TRBV5-1
CDR3 DNA: TGCGCCAGCAGCTTGGGCCCTCAAGAGACCCAGTACTTC
CDR3 protein: CASSLGPQETQYF

clone size: few
D gene: TRBD1
J gene: TRBJ2-5
V gene: TRBV5-1
CDR3 DNA: TGCGCCAGCAGCCCCGGGACAGGGTCGGTGGAGACCCAGTACTTC
CDR3 protein: CASSPGTGSVETQYF

clone size: -
D gene: -
J gene: TRBJ1-1
V gene: TRBV29-1
CDR3 DNA: TGCAGCGCCGTGACAGCTTCGAACACTGAAGCTTTCTTT
CDR3 protein: CSAVTASNTEAFF

clone size: medium-sized
D gene: TRBD1
J gene: TRBJ2-5
V gene: TRBV4-2
CDR3 DNA: TGTGCCAGCAGCCAGCAACAGGGGGAGACCCAGTACTTC
CDR3 protein: CASSQQQGETQYF

clone size: -
D gene: -
J gene: TRBJ2-2
V gene: TRBV18
CDR3 DNA: TGTGCCAGCTCACCATATGGGGGTTCGGACACCGGGGAGCTGTTTTTT
CDR3 protein: CASSPYGGSDTGELFF

clone size: -
D gene: -
J gene: TRBJ1-1
V gene: TRBV5-1
CDR3 DNA: TGCGCCAGCAGCTTGGGTGAGGGTTTAGCTGAAGCTTTCTTT
CDR3 protein: CASSLGEGLAEAFF

clone size: -
D gene: TRBD1
J gene: TRBJ2-7
V gene: TRBV27
CDR3 DNA: TGTGCCAGCAGTGCAGGACAGGGGACCTACGAGCAGTACTTC
CDR3 protein: CASSAGQGTYEQYF

clone size: once
D gene: TRBD1
J gene: TRBJ1-4
V gene: TRBV5-1
CDR3 DNA: TGCGCCAGCAGCACTGGACAGGGTCGTCCTAATGAAAAACTGTTTTTT
CDR3 protein: CASSTGQGRPNEKLFF

clone size: -
D gene: TRBD2
J gene: TRBJ2-7
V gene: TRBV5-1
CDR3 DNA: TGCGCCAGCAGCGTAGGGACTAGCGGGAGTAGCGAGCAGTACTTC
CDR3 protein: CASSVGTSGSSEQYF

clone size: -
D gene: -
J gene: TRBJ2-1
V gene: TRBV2
CDR3 DNA: TGTGCCAGCAGTGAAGGTAGCGCCCTAGGGGATGAGCAGTTCTTC
CDR3 protein: CASSEGSALGDEQFF

clone size: -
D gene: TRBD2
J gene: TRBJ2-7
V gene: TRBV4-1
CDR3 DNA: TGCGCCAGCAGCCAAGGACTAGCGGGAGTTTACGAGCAGTACTTC
CDR3 protein: CASSQGLAGVYEQYF

clone size: -
D gene: TRBD2
J gene: TRBJ2-7
V gene: TRBV7-2
CDR3 DNA: TGTGCCAGCAGCTTAGGAGCGGGAGAGGGCGAGCAGTACTTC
CDR3 protein: CASSLGAGEGEQYF

clone size: -
D gene: -
J gene: TRBJ1-2
V gene: TRBV15
CDR3 DNA: TGTGCCACCAGCAGAGATGTGTCAGACTATGGCTACACCTTC
CDR3 protein: CATSRDVSDYGYTF

clone size: -
D gene: TRBD1
J gene: TRBJ2-7
V gene: TRBV27
CDR3 DNA: TGTGCCAGCAGTGCGGACAGGGCGCACGAGCAGTACTTC
CDR3 protein: CASSADRAHEQYF

clone size: few
D gene: TRBD2
J gene: TRBJ2-7
V gene: TRBV10-3
CDR3 DNA: TGTGCCATCAGTGAGGACCTCCTAGCGGGAGGGTACCGCGAGCAGTACTTC
CDR3 protein: CAISEDLLAGGYREQYF

clone size: -
D gene: -
J gene: TRBJ2-5
V gene: TRBV9
CDR3 DNA: TGTGCCAGCAGCTTCCGGACTTGGGAGACCCAGTACTTC
CDR3 protein: CASSFRTWETQYF

clone size: few
D gene: TRBD1
J gene: TRBJ1-4
V gene: TRBV5-5
CDR3 DNA: TGTGCCAGCAGCCCCACTCGACAGGGCTCGCGGGAAAAACTGTTTTTT
CDR3 protein: CASSPTRQGSREKLFF

clone size: -
D gene: -
J gene: TRBJ2-7
V gene: TRBV4-1
CDR3 DNA: TGCGCCAGCAGCCCCCCCGGGACAAGGACCTCCTACGAGCAGTACTTC
CDR3 protein: CASSPPGTRTSYEQYF

clone size: -
D gene: TRBD2
J gene: TRBJ2-5
V gene: TRBV27
CDR3 DNA: TGTGCCAGCAGGCTAGCGGGAGCAGGCATGGAGACCCAGTACTTC
CDR3 protein: CASRLAGAGMETQYF

clone size: -
D gene: -
J gene: TRBJ1-6
V gene: TRBV11-2
CDR3 DNA: TGTGCCAGCAGTTCCCAACAGGGTTCGAATTCACCCCTCCACTTT
CDR3 protein: CASSSQQGSNSPLHF

clone size: -
D gene: -
J gene: TRBJ1-6
V gene: TRBV27
CDR3 DNA: TGTGCCAGCTCACGGGGACCCTCCTATAATTCACCCCTCCACTTT
CDR3 protein: CASSRGPSYNSPLHF

clone size: once
D gene: -
J gene: TRBJ2-1
V gene: TRBV7-8
CDR3 DNA: TGTGCCAGCAGCCCCCGGCCGGGGGAGGTGAATGAGCAGTTCTTC
CDR3 protein: CASSPRPGEVNEQFF

clone size: -
D gene: TRBD1
J gene: TRBJ1-4
V gene: TRBV18
CDR3 DNA: TGTGCCAGCTCACCAAGGGGGGACAGGGGAAATGAAAAACTGTTTTTT
CDR3 protein: CASSPRGDRGNEKLFF

clone size: -
D gene: TRBD1
J gene: TRBJ1-5
V gene: TRBV18
CDR3 DNA: TGTGCCAGCTCACGACAGGGAATAGATCAGCCCCAGCATTTT
CDR3 protein: CASSRQGIDQPQHF

clone size: -
D gene: TRBD2
J gene: TRBJ2-3
V gene: TRBV4-2
CDR3 DNA: TGTGCCAGCAGCGAAGACAGGGCTAGCGGGAGGTATACGCAGTATTTT
CDR3 protein: CASSEDRASGRYTQYF

clone size: -
D gene: -
J gene: TRBJ1-6
V gene: TRBV7-8
CDR3 DNA: TGTGCCAGCAGCTTAGAGGTCAGAGGGAATTCACCCCTCCACTTT
CDR3 protein: CASSLEVRGNSPLHF

clone size: -
D gene: -
J gene: TRBJ1-3
V gene: TRBV7-2
CDR3 DNA: TGTGCCAGCAGCTTATCACCTGGGCTCACCATATATTTT
CDR3 protein: CASSLSPGLTIYF

clone size: -
D gene: -
J gene: TRBJ1-6
V gene: TRBV5-4
CDR3 DNA: TGTGCCAGCAGCTTCGGGACCACGGCGGGATCACCCCTCCACTTT
CDR3 protein: CASSFGTTAGSPLHF

clone size: -
D gene: -
J gene: TRBJ2-3
V gene: TRBV23-1
CDR3 DNA: TGCGCCAGAGGTCCACGTAGCAGCCACCATACGCAGTATTTT
CDR3 protein: CARGPRSSHHTQYF

clone size: -
D gene: TRBD1
J gene: TRBJ2-3
V gene: TRBV6-5
CDR3 DNA: TGTGCCAGCAGTGGCCGGGACAGTAGCACAGATACGCAGTATTTT
CDR3 protein: CASSGRDSSTDTQYF

clone size: -
D gene: TRBD2
J gene: TRBJ2-1
V gene: TRBV6-1
CDR3 DNA: TGTGCCAGCCTAAGACTAGCCGGCTCCTACAATGAGCAGTTCTTC
CDR3 protein: CASLRLAGSYNEQFF

clone size: -
D gene: -
J gene: TRBJ1-5
V gene: TRBV28
CDR3 DNA: TGTGCCAGCAGTAGACAAGGGGGTGGCAATCAGCCCCAGCATTTT
CDR3 protein: CASSRQGGGNQPQHF

clone size: -
D gene: -
J gene: TRBJ1-2
V gene: TRBV6-1
CDR3 DNA: TGTGCCAGCAGTGAGGCGGAGTCCTATGGCTACACCTTC
CDR3 protein: CASSEAESYGYTF